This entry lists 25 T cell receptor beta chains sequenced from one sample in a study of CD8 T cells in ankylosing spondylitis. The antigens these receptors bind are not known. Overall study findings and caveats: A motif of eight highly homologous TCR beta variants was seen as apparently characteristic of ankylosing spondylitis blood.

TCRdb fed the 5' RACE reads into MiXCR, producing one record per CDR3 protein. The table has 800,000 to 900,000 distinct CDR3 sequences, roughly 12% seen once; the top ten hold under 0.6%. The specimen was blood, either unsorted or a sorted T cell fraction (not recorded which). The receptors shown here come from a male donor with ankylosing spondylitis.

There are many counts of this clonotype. CDR3 DNA sequence: TGTGCCAGCAGTCCCCGGGGCGGGGACGGCTACACCTTC. Translation gives CASSPRGGDGYTF. The J gene is TRBJ1-2, the V gene TRBV7-2; perhaps TRBD1 as D (5 bases). CDR1 SGHTA and CDR2 FQGNSA come from the germline V gene. The CDR3 extends over 13 amino acids. Deletions cut 6 bases from V and 8 bases from J, with 16 bases between.

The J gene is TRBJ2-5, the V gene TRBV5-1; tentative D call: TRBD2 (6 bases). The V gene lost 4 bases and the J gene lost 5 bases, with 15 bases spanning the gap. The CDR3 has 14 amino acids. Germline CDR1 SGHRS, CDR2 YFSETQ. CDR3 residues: CASSDWRARETQYF. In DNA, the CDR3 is TGCGCCAGCAGCGACTGGAGGGCGCGGGAGACCCAGTACTTC.

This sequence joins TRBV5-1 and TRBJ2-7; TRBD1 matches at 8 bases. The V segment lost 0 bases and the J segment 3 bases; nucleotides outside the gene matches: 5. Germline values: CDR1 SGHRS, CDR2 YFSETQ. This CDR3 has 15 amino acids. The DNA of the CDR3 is TGCGCCAGCAGCTTGGGACCGGGACAGGACTACGAGCAGTACTTC. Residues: CASSLGPGQDYEQYF.

CDR3 in DNA: TGTGCCAGCAGTTCCTCCCCTCAAGGGTATAATTCACCCCTCCACTTT. It yields the protein CASSSSPQGYNSPLHF. The V and J genes are TRBV12-3 or TRBV12-4 and TRBJ1-6; D remains ambiguous. The ends were cut back, 4 bases at V and 4 bases at J, with 14 bases in the middle. The CDR3 spans 16 residues.

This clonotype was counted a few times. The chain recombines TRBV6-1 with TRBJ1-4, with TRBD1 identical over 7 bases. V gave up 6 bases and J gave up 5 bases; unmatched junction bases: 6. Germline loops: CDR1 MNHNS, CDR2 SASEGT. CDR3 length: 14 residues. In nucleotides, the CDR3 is TGTGCCAGCAGACTTACAGGGGCAAATGAAAAACTGTTTTTT. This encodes CASRLTGANEKLFF.

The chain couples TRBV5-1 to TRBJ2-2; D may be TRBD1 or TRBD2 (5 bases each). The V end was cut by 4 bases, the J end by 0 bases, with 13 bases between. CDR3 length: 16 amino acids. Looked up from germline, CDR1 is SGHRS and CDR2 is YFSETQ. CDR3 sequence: CASSPPGRSNTGELFF. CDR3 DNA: TGCGCCAGCAGCCCACCGGGACGCTCGAACACCGGGGAGCTGTTTTTT.

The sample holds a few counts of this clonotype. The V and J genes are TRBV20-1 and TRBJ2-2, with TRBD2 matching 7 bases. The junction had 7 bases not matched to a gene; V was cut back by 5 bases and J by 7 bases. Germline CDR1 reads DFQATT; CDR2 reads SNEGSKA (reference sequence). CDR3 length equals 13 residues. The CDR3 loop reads CSAFIGGFGELFF. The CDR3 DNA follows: TGCAGTGCTTTTATCGGGGGGTTCGGGGAGCTGTTTTTT.

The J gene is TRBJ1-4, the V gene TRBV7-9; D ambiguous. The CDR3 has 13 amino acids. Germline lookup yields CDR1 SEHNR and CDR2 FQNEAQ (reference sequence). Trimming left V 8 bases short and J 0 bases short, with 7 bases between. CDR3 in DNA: TGTGCCAGCGCGCCTGCAACTAATGAAAAACTGTTTTTT. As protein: CASAPATNEKLFF.

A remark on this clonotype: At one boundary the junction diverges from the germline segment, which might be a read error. The CDR3 region is CAISEYAREEVF. The DNA of the CDR3 is TGTGCCATCAGTGAATACGCGAGGGAAGAGGTCTTC. This chain joins TRBV10-3 and TRBJ2-7; a possible D gene is TRBD2 (5 bases). Germline CDR1 and CDR2: ENHRY and SYGVKD. There are 12 residues in the CDR3.

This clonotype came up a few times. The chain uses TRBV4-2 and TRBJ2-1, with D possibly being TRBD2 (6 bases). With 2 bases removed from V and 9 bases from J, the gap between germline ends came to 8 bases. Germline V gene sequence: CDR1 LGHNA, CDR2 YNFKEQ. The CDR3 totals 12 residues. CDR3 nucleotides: TGTGCCAGCAGCCAAATTAGCGGTGAGCAGTTCTTC. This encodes CASSQISGEQFF.

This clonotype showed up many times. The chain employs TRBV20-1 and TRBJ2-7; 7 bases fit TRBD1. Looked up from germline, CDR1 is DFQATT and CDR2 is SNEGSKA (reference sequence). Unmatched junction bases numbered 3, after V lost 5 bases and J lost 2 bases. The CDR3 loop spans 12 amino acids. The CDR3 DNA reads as TGCAGTGCTGCTGGGACAGCCTACGAGCAGTACTTC. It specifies CSAAGTAYEQYF.

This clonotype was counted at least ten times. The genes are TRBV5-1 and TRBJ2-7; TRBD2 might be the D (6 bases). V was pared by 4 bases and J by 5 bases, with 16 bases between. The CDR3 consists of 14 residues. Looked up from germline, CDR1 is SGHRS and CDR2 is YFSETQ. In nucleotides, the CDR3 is TGCGCCAGCAGCGCCGGGACTCCGTCTAACGAGCAGTACTTC. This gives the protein CASSAGTPSNEQYF.

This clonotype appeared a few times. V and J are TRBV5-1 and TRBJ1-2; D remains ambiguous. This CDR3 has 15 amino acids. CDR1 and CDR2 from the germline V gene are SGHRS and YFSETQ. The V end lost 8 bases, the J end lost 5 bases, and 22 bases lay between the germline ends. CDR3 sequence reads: CASSSSTAPGYGYTF. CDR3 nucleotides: TGCGCCAGTTCTTCCTCGACGGCGCCGGGGTATGGCTACACCTTC.

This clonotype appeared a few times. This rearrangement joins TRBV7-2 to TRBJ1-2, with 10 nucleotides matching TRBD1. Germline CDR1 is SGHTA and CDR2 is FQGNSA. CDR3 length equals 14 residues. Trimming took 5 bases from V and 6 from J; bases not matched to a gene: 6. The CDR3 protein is CASSQDRGVNGYTF. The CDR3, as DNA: TGTGCCAGCAGCCAGGACAGGGGGGTGAATGGCTACACCTTC. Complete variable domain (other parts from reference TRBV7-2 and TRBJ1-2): GAGVSQSPSNKVTEKGKDVELRCDPISGHTALYWYRQSLGQGLEFLIYFQGNSAPDKSGLPSDRFSAERTGGSVSTLTIQRTQQEDSAVYLCASSQDRGVNGYTFGSGTRLTVV.

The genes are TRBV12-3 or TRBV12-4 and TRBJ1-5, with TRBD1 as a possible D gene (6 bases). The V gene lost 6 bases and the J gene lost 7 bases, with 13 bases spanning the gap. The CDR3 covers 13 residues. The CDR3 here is CASSPNREQPQHF. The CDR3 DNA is TGTGCCAGCAGCCCTAACAGGGAACAGCCCCAGCATTTT.

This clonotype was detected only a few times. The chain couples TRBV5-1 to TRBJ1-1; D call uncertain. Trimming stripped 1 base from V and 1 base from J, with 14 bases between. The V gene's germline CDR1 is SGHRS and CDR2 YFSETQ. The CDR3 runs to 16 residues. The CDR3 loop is CASSLNPGGQNTEAFF. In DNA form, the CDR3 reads TGCGCCAGCAGCTTGAACCCCGGAGGCCAGAACACTGAAGCTTTCTTT.

In nucleotides, the CDR3 is TGCAGCGTTTGGGAAGGGGGCGGTTATGGCTACACCTTC. It codes for CSVWEGGGYGYTF. The chain carries TRBV29-1 and TRBJ1-2; 7 positions match TRBD1. Germline V CDR1 and CDR2: SQVTM, ANQGSEA. The junction had 8 bases not matched to a gene; V was cut back by 5 bases and J by 5 bases. CDR3 length: 13 residues.

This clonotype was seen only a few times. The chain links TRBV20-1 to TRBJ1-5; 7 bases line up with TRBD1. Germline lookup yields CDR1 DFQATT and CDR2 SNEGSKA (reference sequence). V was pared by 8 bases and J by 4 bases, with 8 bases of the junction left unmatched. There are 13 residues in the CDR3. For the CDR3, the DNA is TGCAGTCACTTGGGACAGTTAAATCAGCCCCAGCATTTT. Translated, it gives CSHLGQLNQPQHF.

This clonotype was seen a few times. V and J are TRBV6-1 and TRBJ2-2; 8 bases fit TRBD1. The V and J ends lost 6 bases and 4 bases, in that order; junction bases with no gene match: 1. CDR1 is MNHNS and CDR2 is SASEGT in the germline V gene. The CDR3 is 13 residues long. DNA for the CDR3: TGTGCCAGCAGGGACAGGGTCACCGGGGAGCTGTTTTTT. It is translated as CASRDRVTGELFF.

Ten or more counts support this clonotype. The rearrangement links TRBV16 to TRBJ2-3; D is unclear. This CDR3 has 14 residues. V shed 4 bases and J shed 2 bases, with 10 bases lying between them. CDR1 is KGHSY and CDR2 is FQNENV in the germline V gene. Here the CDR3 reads CASSLGRFTDTQYF. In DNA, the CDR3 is TGTGCCAGCAGCCTCGGACGGTTCACAGATACGCAGTATTTT.

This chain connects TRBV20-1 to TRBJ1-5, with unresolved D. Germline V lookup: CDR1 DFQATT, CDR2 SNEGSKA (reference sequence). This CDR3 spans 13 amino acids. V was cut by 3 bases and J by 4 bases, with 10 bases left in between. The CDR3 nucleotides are TGCAGTGCTAGGCGTCGGCAGAATCAGCCCCAGCATTTT. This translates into CSARRRQNQPQHF.

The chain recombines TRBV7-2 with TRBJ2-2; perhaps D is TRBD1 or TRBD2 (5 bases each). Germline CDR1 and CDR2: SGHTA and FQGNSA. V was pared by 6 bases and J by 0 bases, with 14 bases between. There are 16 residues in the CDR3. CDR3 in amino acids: CASSYPGATNTGELFF. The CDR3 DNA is TGTGCCAGCAGTTACCCCGGGGCAACGAACACCGGGGAGCTGTTTTTT.

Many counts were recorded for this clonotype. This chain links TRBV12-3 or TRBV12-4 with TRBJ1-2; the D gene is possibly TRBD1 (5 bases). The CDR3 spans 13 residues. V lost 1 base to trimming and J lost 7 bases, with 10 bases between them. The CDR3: CASSLVRQGGYTF. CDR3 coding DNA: TGTGCCAGCAGTTTAGTACGCCAGGGTGGCTACACCTTC.

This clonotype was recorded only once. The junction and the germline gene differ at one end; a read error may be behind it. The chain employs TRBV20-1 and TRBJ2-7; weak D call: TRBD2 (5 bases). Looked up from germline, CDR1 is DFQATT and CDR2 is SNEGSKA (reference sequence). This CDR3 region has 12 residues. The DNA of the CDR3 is TGCAGTACTAGAGTACGGGACTACGAGCAGTACTTC. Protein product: CSTRVRDYEQYF.

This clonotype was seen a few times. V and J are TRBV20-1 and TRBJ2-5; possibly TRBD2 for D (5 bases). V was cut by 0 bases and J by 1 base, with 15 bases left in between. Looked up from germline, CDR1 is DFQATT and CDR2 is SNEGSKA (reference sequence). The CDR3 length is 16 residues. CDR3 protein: CSARDHKDSLQETQYF. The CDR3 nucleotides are TGCAGTGCTAGAGATCATAAGGACTCCCTCCAAGAGACCCAGTACTTC.